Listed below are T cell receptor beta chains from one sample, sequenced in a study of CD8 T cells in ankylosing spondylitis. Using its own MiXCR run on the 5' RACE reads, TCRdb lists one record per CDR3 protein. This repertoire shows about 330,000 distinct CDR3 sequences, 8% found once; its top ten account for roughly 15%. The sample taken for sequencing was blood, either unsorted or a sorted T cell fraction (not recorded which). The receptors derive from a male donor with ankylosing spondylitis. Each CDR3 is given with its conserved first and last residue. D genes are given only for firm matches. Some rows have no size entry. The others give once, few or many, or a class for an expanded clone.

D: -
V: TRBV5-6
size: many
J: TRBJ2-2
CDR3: CASSSLTRNTGELFF
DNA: TGTGCCAGCAGCAGCCTTACACGGAACACCGGGGAGCTGTTTTTT

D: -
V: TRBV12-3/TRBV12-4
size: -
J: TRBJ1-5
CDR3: CASSPNSNQPQQF
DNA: TGTGCCAGCAGTCCCAATAGCAATCAGCCCCAGCAATTT

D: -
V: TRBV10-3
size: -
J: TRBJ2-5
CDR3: CAISEHYRSSGKETQYF
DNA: TGTGCCATCAGTGAGCACTACAGGTCTAGTGGGAAAGAGACCCAGTACTTC

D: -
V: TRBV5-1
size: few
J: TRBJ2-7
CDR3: CASSLISRNEQYF
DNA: TGCGCCAGCAGCTTGATAAGCCGGAACGAGCAGTACTTC

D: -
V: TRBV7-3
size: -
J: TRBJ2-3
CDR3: CASSFSPFADTQYF
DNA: TGTGCCAGCAGCTTCTCCCCGTTCGCAGATACGCAGTATTTT

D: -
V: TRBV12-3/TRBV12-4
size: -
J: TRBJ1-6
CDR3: CASSFGWAGNSPLHF
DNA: TGTGCCAGCAGTTTTGGGTGGGCCGGCAATTCACCCCTCCACTTT

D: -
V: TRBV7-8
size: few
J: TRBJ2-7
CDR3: CASSPPNRLVSYEQYF
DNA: TGTGCCAGCAGCCCCCCCAATAGACTAGTCTCCTACGAGCAGTACTTC

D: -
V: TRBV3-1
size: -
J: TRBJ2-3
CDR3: CASSARSGVRADTQYF
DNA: TGTGCCAGCAGCGCAAGATCAGGGGTGAGGGCAGATACGCAGTATTTT

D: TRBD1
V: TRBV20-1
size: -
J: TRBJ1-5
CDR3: CSAPTGVDQPQHF
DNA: TGCAGTGCTCCGACAGGGGTCGATCAGCCCCAGCATTTT

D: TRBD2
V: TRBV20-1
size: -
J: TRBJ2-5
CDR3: CCAGGASGRAQETQYF
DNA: TGCTGTGCCGGGGGGGCTAGCGGGAGGGCCCAAGAGACCCAGTACTTC

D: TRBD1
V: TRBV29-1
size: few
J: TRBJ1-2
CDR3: CSVGDRDYGYTF
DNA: TGCAGCGTCGGGGACAGGGACTATGGCTACACCTTC

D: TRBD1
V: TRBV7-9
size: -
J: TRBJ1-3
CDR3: CASSLGGQVSGNTIYF
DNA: TGTGCCAGCAGCTTAGGCGGACAGGTCTCTGGAAACACCATATATTTT

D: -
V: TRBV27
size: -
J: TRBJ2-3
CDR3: CASIGGGRDTQYF
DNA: TGTGCCAGCATAGGGGGGGGCCGGGATACGCAGTATTTT

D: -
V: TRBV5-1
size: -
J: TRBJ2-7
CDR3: CASSLNGYRGYEQYF
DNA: TGCGCCAGCAGCCTCAATGGTTACCGGGGGTACGAGCAGTACTTC

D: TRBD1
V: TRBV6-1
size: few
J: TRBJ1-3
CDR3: CASSTQGTGDLSGNTIYF
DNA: TGTGCCAGCAGTACACAAGGGACAGGGGACCTCTCTGGAAACACCATATATTTT

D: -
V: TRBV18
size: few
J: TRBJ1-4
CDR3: CASSPPRGASRKLFF
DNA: TGTGCCAGCTCACCACCCCGGGGGGCATCCCGAAAACTGTTTTTT

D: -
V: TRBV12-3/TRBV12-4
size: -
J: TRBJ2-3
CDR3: CASSFSTLARGTDTQYF
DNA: TGTGCCAGCAGTTTTAGTACCCTAGCGCGAGGCACAGATACGCAGTATTTT